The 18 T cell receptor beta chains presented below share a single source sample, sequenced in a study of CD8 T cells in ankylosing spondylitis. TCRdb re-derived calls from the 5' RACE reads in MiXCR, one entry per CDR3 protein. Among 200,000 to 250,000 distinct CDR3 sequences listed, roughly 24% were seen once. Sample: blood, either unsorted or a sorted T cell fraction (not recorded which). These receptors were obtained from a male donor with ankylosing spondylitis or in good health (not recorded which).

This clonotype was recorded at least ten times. CDR3 protein: CASSVLVGGGHEQFF. The DNA of the CDR3 is TGTGCCAGCAGCGTACTGGTGGGAGGAGGGCATGAGCAGTTCTTC. The chain recombines TRBV9 with TRBJ2-1; TRBD2 might be the D (6 bases). V was pared by 1 base and J by 8 bases, with 16 bases between. The CDR3 spans 15 residues. CDR1 is SGDLS and CDR2 is YYNGEE in the germline V gene.

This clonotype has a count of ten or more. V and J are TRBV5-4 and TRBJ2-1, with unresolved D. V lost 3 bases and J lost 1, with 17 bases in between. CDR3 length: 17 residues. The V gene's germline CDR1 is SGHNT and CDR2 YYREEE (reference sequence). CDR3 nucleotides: TGTGCCAGCAGCTGGGGTCGCGGCGCTCCTTCCTACAATGAGCAGTTCTTC. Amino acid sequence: CASSWGRGAPSYNEQFF.

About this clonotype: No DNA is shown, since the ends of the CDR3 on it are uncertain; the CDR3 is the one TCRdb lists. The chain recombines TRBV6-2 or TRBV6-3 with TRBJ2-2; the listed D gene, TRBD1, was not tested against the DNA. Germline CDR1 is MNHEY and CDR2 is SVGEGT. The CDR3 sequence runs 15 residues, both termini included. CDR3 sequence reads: CASTRQGRTPGSCFF.

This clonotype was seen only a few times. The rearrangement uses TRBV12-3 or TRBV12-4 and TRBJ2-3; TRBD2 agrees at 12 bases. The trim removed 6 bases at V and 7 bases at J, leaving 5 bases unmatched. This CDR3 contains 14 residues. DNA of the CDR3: TGTGCCAGCAGGATACTAGCGGGAGGAAATACGCAGTATTTT. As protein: CASRILAGGNTQYF.

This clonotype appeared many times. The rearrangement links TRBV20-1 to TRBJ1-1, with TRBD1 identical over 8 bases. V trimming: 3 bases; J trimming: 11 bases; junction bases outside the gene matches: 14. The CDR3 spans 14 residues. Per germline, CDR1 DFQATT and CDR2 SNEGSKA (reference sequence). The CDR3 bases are TGCAGTGCTAGGGGCAGGGGGCATACTAGTGATGCTTTCTTT. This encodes CSARGRGHTSDAFF.

The CDR3 spells CASSSQALWQAYSYEQYF. The CDR3, as DNA: TGTGCCAGCAGTTCCCAAGCGCTCTGGCAGGCCTACTCCTACGAGCAGTACTTC. This chain connects TRBV28 to TRBJ2-7; D unclear. The CDR3 is 18 residues long. The V gene lost 4 bases and the J gene lost 0 bases, with 22 bases spanning the gap. Per the germline V gene, CDR1 is MDHEN and CDR2 is SYDVKM.

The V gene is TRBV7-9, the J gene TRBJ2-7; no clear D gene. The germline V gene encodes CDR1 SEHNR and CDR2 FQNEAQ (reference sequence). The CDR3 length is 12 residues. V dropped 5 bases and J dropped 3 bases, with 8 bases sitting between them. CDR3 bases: TGTGCCAGCAGCCAGCAGGACTACGAGCAGTACTTC. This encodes CASSQQDYEQYF.

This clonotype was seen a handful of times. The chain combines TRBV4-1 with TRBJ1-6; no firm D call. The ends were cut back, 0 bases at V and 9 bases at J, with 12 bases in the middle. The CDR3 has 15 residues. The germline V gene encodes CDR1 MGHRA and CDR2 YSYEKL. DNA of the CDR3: TGCGCCAGCAGCCAAGATAGCCAAGGCATTTCACCCCTCCACTTT. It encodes CASSQDSQGISPLHF.

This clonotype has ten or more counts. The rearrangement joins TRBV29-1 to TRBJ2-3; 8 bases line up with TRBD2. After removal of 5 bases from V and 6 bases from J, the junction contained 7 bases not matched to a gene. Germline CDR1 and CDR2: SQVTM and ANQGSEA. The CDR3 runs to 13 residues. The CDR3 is CSVRREARDTQYF. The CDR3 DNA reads TGCAGCGTTCGGCGGGAGGCCCGGGATACGCAGTATTTT.

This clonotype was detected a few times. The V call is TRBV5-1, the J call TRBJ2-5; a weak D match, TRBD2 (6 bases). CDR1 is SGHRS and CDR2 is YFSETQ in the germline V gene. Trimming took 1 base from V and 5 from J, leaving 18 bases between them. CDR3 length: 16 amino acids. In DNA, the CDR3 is TGCGCCAGCAGCTTGCGGAGTGGCGGGACGGGGGAGACCCAGTACTTC. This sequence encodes CASSLRSGGTGETQYF.

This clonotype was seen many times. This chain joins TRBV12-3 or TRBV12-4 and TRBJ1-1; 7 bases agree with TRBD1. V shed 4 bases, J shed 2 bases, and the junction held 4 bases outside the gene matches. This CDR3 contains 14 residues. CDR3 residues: CASSSRDRNTEAFF. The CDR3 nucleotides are TGTGCCAGCAGTTCCCGGGACAGAAACACTGAAGCTTTCTTT.

The CDR3 DNA reads TGTGCCAGTAGCCGGGACTTATCCTACGAGCAGTACTTC. Translation: CASSRDLSYEQYF. The gene calls are TRBV19 and TRBJ2-7; D perhaps matches TRBD2 (6 bases). The CDR3 totals 13 residues. V lost 6 bases to trimming and J lost 1 base, with 10 bases between them. In germline, CDR1 is LNHDA, CDR2 SQIVND (reference sequence).

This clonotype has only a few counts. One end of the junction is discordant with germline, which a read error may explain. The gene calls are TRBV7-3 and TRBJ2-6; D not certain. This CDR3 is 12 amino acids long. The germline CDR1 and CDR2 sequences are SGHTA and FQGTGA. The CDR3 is CASSSGANVLTF. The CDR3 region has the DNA TGTGCCAGTAGCTCTGGGGCCAACGTCCTGACTTTC.

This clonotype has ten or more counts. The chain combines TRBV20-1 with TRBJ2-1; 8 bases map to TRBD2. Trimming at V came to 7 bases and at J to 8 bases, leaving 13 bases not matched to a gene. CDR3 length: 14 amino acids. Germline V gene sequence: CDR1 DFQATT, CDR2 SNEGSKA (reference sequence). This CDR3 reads CSVTSGRRSDEQFF. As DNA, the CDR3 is TGCAGTGTTACCAGCGGGAGAAGGTCGGATGAGCAGTTCTTC.

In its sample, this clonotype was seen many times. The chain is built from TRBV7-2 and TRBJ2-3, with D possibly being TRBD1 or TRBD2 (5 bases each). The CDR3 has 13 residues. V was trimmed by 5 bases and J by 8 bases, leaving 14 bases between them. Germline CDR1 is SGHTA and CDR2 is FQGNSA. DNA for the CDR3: TGTGCCAGCAGCACTACAGGACTGGGTACGCAGTATTTT. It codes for CASSTTGLGTQYF.

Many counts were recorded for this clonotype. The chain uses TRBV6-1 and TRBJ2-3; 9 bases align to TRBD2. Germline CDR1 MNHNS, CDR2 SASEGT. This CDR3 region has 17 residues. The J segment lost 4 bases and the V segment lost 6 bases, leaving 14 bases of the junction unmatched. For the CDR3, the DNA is TGTGCCAGCAGCCCTTTCCTAATAGCGGGAGCAGCAGATACGCAGTATTTT. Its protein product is CASSPFLIAGAADTQYF.

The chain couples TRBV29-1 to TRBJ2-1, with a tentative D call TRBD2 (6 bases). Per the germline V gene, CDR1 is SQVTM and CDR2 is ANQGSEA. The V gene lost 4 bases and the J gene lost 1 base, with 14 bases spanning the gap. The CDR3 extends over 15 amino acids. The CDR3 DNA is TGCAGCGTTGCGGGGAGCGGGTGGTCCTACAATGAGCAGTTCTTC. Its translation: CSVAGSGWSYNEQFF.

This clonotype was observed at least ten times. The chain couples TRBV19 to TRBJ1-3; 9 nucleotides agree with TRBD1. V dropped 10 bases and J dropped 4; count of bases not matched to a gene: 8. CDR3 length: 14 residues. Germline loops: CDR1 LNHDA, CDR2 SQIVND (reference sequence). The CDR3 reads CATRDRATGNTIYF. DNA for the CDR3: TGTGCCACCCGGGACAGGGCGACGGGAAACACCATATATTTT.